The T cell receptor beta chain described here comes from a study of cytomegalovirus exposure and HLA in healthy donors. Regarding the study as a whole: A later analysis linked a missense DCLRE1C variant to TCR beta V- and J-gene trimming. According to the study, around 180 TCR beta chains were cytomegalovirus-associated. Links to common viral pathogens appeared, in a later analysis, for several of the most significant clusters.

With regard to this clone: Its antigen is unknown.

The PCR made use of 60 Vbeta and 13 Jbeta primers. Libraries were prepared by immunoSEQ multiplex PCR; TCRdb keeps only in-frame clonotypes and omits some of them. The sample has about 180,000 clones, around 83% seen once. The sample comprised PBMCs. The origin of this receptor is a girl under 10 years old in good health and CMV-seropositive.

CDR3 sequence: CASSDRLARGDTQYF. DNA of the CDR3: TGTGCCAGCAGTGATAGGCTAGCGAGAGGGGATACGCAGTATTTT. V and J are TRBV2 and TRBJ2-3; TRBD2 might be the D (6 bases). The length of the CDR3 is 15 residues. Germline V gives CDR1 SNHLY, CDR2 FYNNEI. The V gene lost 3 bases and the J gene lost 6 bases, with 16 bases spanning the gap.